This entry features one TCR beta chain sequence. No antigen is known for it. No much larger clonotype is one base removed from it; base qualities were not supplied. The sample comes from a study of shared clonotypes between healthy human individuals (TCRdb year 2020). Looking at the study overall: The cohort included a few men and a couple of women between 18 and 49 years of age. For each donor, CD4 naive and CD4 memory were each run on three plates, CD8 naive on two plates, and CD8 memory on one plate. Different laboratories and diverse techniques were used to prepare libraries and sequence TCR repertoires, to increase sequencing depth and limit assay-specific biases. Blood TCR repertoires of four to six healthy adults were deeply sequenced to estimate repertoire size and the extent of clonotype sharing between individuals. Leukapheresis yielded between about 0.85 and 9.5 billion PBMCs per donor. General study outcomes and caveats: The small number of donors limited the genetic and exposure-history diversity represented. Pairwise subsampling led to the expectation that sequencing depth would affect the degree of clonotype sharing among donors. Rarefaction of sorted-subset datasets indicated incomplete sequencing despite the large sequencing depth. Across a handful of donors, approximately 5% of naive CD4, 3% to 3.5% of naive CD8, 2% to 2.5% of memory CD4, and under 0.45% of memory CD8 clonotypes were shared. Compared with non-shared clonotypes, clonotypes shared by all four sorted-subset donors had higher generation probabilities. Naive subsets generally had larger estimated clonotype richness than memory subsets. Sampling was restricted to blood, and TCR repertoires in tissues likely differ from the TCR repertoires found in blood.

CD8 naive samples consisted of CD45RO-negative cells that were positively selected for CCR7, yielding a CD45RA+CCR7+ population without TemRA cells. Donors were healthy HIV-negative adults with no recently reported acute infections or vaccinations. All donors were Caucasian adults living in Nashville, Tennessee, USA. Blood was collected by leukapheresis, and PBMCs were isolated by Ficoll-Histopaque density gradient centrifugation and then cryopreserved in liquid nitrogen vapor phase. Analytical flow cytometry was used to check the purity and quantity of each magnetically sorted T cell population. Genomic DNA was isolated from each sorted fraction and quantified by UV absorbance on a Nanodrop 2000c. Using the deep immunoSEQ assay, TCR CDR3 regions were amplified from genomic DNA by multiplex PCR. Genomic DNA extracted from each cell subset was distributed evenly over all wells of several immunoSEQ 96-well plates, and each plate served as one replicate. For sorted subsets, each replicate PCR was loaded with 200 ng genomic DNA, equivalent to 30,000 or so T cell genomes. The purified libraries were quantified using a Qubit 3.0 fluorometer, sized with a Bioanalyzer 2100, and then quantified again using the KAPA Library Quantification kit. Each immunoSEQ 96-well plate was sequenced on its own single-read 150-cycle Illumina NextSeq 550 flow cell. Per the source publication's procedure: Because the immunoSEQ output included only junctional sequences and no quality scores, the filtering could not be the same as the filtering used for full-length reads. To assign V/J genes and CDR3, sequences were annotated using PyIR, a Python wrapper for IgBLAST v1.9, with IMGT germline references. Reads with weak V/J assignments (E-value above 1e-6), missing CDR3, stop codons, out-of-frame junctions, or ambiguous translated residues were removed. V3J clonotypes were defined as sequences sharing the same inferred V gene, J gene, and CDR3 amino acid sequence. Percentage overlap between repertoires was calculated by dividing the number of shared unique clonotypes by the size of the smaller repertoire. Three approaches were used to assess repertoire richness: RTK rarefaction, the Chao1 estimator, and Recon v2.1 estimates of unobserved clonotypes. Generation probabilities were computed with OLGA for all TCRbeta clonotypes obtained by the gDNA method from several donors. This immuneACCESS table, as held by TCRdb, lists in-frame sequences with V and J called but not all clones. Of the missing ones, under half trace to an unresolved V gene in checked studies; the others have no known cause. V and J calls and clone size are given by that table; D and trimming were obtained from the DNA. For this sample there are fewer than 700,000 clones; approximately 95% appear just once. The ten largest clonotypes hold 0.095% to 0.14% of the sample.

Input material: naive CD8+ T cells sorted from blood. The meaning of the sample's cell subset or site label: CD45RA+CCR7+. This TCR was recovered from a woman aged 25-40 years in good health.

The DNA sequence is given as TGTGCCAGCTCCGTTGGGGCCCGCAATGAGCAGTTCTTC. This sequence encodes CASSVGARNEQFF. The sequence is built from TRBV28 and TRBJ2-1; TRBD1 is a weak D gene call, 5 bases matching. The V and J ends are trimmed by 8 bases and 6 bases, leaving 14 bases between them. Spanning cysteine to phenylalanine, the CDR3 consists of 13 amino acids. The only DNA kept is the CDR3, 39 bases in frame from the first base. The CDR1 and CDR2 encoded by the germline V gene are MDHEN and SYDVKM.